This is a list of T cell receptor beta chains from one sample in a study of T cells in Graves' hyperthyroidism and ophthalmopathy. TCRdb redid the calling of the multiplex PCR reads with MiXCR, one entry per CDR3 protein. The table shows 490,000 or so distinct CDR3 sequences, with just under 20% occurring only once. The sequencing input was blood. These receptors were taken from a man aged 40-50 years with Graves' ophthalmopathy. CDR3s include the opening cysteine and the closing phenylalanine or tryptophan. Fields, in order: clone size, V gene, D gene, J gene, CDR3 DNA, CDR3 protein. The D gene is left open where the match is weak. Only part of the rows carry a size: once, few, many, or a class if the clone is expanded.

>few|TRBV7-6|NA|TRBJ2-7
TGTGCCAGCAGCTTAGGGGGCAACCGGGATGAGCAGTACTTC
CASSLGGNRDEQYF
>NA|TRBV7-6|NA|TRBJ1-1
TGTGCCAGCAGCTTTGGGGCGGGGCCGAACACTGAAGCTTTCTTT
CASSFGAGPNTEAFF
>NA|TRBV9|NA|TRBJ2-2
TGTGCCAGCAACGCTCATGGGGGGGCGGGCACCGGGGAGCTGTTTTTT
CASNAHGGAGTGELFF
>NA|TRBV12-3/TRBV12-4|NA|TRBJ2-7
TGTGCCAGCAGTTTAGCCCAATACTACGAGCAGTACTTC
CASSLAQYYEQYF
>many|TRBV7-2|TRBD2|TRBJ2-7
TGTGCCAGCAGCACCCGGACTAGCGGGAAAGTTTACGAGCAGTACTTC
CASSTRTSGKVYEQYF
>few|TRBV7-9|NA|TRBJ2-7
TGTGCCAGCAGCCAACAATGGGACTCCCACTACGAGCAGTACTTC
CASSQQWDSHYEQYF
>many|TRBV6-2/TRBV6-3|NA|TRBJ2-3
TGTGCCAGCAGTTATCCAGGTGGAACAAATACGCAGTATTTT
CASSYPGGTNTQYF
>many|TRBV28|NA|TRBJ2-3
TGTGCCAGCACCCCTAGTGCGGGGTACACAGATACGCAGTATTTT
CASTPSAGYTDTQYF
>NA|TRBV7-9|TRBD2|TRBJ2-7
TGTGCCAGCAGCTTAGCGCCCCTGACTAGCGCCTCCTACGAGCAGTACTTC
CASSLAPLTSASYEQYF
>many|TRBV5-1|TRBD1|TRBJ1-1
TGCGCCAGCAGCCCAAACCGACAGGGGAACACTGAAGCTTTCTTT
CASSPNRQGNTEAFF
>NA|TRBV6-2/TRBV6-3|NA|TRBJ2-7
TGTGCCAGCAGTTACTCGGCAAGGGGCTACGAGCAGTACTTC
CASSYSARGYEQYF
>many|TRBV11-2|TRBD1|TRBJ2-7
TGTGCCAGCAAAAAGGGACAGTACTCCTACGAGCAGTACTTC
CASKKGQYSYEQYF
>few|TRBV12-3/TRBV12-4|NA|TRBJ1-6
TGTGCCAGCAGTCCAGAGGTCACACCCCTCCACTTT
CASSPEVTPLHF
>NA|TRBV28|TRBD1|TRBJ2-2
TGTGCCAGCAGAGTTCCCTCAGGACAGGGACGGACCGGGGAGCTGTTTTTT
CASRVPSGQGRTGELFF
>NA|TRBV5-6|NA|TRBJ2-1
TGTGCCAGCAACCGGGACTGGGGGTCTGAGCAGTTCTTC
CASNRDWGSEQFF
>few|TRBV27|TRBD2|TRBJ2-3
TGTGCCAGCAGCCGCAGACTAGCGGGAACTGATACGCAGTATTTT
CASSRRLAGTDTQYF
>once|TRBV6-2/TRBV6-3|NA|TRBJ1-6
TGTGCCAGCAGTGGCCGGCTGTCACCCCTCCACTTT
CASSGRLSPLHF
>NA|TRBV7-3|NA|TRBJ2-5
TGTGCCAGCAGCCCCGGGACACCAGAGACCCAGTACTTC
CASSPGTPETQYF
>once|TRBV24-1|TRBD1|TRBJ2-5
TGTGCCACCAGTGGCCCGACAGGGGGAGAGACCCAGTACTTC
CATSGPTGGETQYF
>many|TRBV28|NA|TRBJ2-7
TGTGCCAGCAGTTTGGGTCGTAACGAGCAGTACTTC
CASSLGRNEQYF
>NA|TRBV6-1|NA|TRBJ1-1
TGTGCCAGCAGTGAACCCTGGGGTGGGGGGTGGACTGAAGCTTTCTTT
CASSEPWGGGWTEAFF
>NA|TRBV7-2|NA|TRBJ2-5
TGTGCCAGCAGCCCCCGAGGGTTTAAGACCCAGTACTTC
CASSPRGFKTQYF
>NA|TRBV29-1|TRBD1|TRBJ2-7
TGCAGCGTTACCAGCCGCGACCGGACAGGGGGCACCTACGCCTCCTACGAGCAGTACTTC
CSVTSRDRTGGTYASYEQYF
>few|TRBV20-1|TRBD1|TRBJ2-5
TGCAGTGCTAGAGTTGGGCGGACAGGGAGACAAGAGACCCAGTACTTC
CSARVGRTGRQETQYF
>once|TRBV9|NA|TRBJ2-1
TGTGCCAGCAGCTCCCGGGATAGCGAGAGGGATGAGCAGTTCTTC
CASSSRDSERDEQFF
>NA|TRBV28|NA|TRBJ1-5
TGTGCCAGCAGTCAAGAGGGACGGGGTCAGCCCCAGCATTTT
CASSQEGRGQPQHF
>NA|TRBV3-1|TRBD1|TRBJ1-6
TGTGCCAGCAACCGCCGGGACAGAAATAATTCACCCCTCCACTTT
CASNRRDRNNSPLHF
>many|TRBV2|NA|TRBJ1-1
TGTGCCAACCTACCGGACATGAACACTGAAGCTTTCTTT
CANLPDMNTEAFF
>NA|TRBV15|NA|TRBJ2-4
TGTGCCACCGGTGAGGGAGGGGGCATAAACATTCAGTACTTC
CATGEGGGINIQYF
>NA|TRBV3-1|NA|TRBJ2-3
TGTGCCAGCAGCCAGGGGGGGGGCAGCACAGATACGCAGTATTTT
CASSQGGGSTDTQYF
>NA|TRBV7-8|NA|TRBJ2-7
TGTGCCAGCAGCCGGGGGTCCGGGGGGCTATCCTACGAGCAGTACTTC
CASSRGSGGLSYEQYF
>NA|TRBV5-1|NA|TRBJ2-5
TGCGCCAGCAGCTTGCGCGGGGACCGAGCAGCCCAAGAGACCCAGTACTTC
CASSLRGDRAAQETQYF
>few|TRBV20-1|NA|TRBJ2-7
TGCAGTGCTAGATGGATCAGCTACGAGCAGTACTTC
CSARWISYEQYF
>NA|TRBV11-2|TRBD1|TRBJ2-5
TGTGCCAGCAGCTTAGCACAAGAGACAGGGCTCCTCCAAGAGACCCAGTACTTC
CASSLAQETGLLQETQYF
>NA|TRBV7-9|NA|TRBJ1-2
TGTGCCAGCAGCTCCCGCGCAGGGAGCTATGGCTACACCTTC
CASSSRAGSYGYTF
>NA|TRBV19|NA|TRBJ1-3
TGTGCCAGTAGTATCCACCGGGGCACTGGAAACACCATATATTTT
CASSIHRGTGNTIYF
>many|TRBV18|NA|TRBJ2-7
TGTGCCAGCTCAAACCGGGACAATGGGGAGCAGTACTTC
CASSNRDNGEQYF
>many|TRBV20-1|NA|TRBJ1-1
TGCAGTGCTTTCCCCGGACAGTGGAACACTGAAGCTTTCTTT
CSAFPGQWNTEAFF
>many|TRBV20-1|TRBD1|TRBJ1-2
TGCAGTGTTCTCCGGGACAGTTATGGCTACACCTTC
CSVLRDSYGYTF
>NA|TRBV12-3/TRBV12-4|TRBD1|TRBJ2-7
TGTGCCAGCAGTTTTCGGGGGACAGGGCCCAGCTACGAGCAGTACTTC
CASSFRGTGPSYEQYF
>few|TRBV15|TRBD1|TRBJ1-1
TGTGCCACCAGCAGACCCGCGGGACAGGGGAACGCTGAAGCTTTCTTT
CATSRPAGQGNAEAFF
>many|TRBV6-1|NA|TRBJ2-3
TGTGCCAGCAGTTCGTTTAGTTCCGGCCTAAGTCCGCAGTATTTT
CASSSFSSGLSPQYF
>few|TRBV7-3|NA|TRBJ2-7
TGTGCCAGCAGCTTAAATGTCGGCGGGGTTGCCTACGAGCAGTACTTC
CASSLNVGGVAYEQYF
>NA|TRBV7-6|NA|TRBJ2-5
TGTGCCAGCAGCTTAGCCGGGACCAGTGAGGCCCAGTACTTC
CASSLAGTSEAQYF